This TCR beta chain was identified during a study of blood T cell repertoires in COVID-19. Only one count was recorded for this clone. Germline CDR1 ENHRY, CDR2 SYGVKD. V dropped 3 bases and J dropped 5 bases, with 13 bases sitting between them. CDR3 length: 14 residues. Original processing methods: Quantification of nucleated cells was approximated via reference gene primer amplification. TCRdb's table, derived via immunoSEQ multiplex PCR, lists solely in-frame clones and lacks some. The V and J calls and the clone size are those of that table, but D and trimming were determined from the DNA. The data hold some 150,000 clones, with roughly four fifths observed a single time.

The specimen sequenced was peripheral blood. The TCR originated in a human donor in a cohort sampled during active COVID-19. The chain couples TRBV10-3 to TRBJ2-5, with D possibly TRBD2 on 6 matching bases. The CDR3 is CAISEVGGVETQYF. The CDR3, as DNA: TGTGCCATCAGTGAAGTTGGAGGGGTTGAGACCCAGTACTTC.